This TCR beta chain comes out of a study of metastatic and nonmetastatic thyroid tumors. Study-level findings and limits: It was reported that TCR beta diversity was significantly higher in malignant thyroid tumors than benign nodules, in blood and tumor.

Patients were all untreated before their thyroid surgery. The table lists this clone with many counts. The antigen remains unidentified. TCRdb ran MiXCR on the PCR reads. The table records about 33,000 clones, roughly a sixth of them present only once. The CDR3 is made up of 15 amino acids. Germline CDR1 is DFQATT and CDR2 is SNEGSKA (reference sequence). V trimming: 3 bases; J trimming: 4 bases; junction bases outside the gene matches: 8. The receptor was derived from a male donor with papillary thyroid cancer or a benign thyroid nodule (not recorded which). Some clones in this sample may be carry-over from other donors' samples. Source material: blood. The chain recombines TRBV20-1 with TRBJ2-7; TRBD2 agrees at 11 bases. The CDR3 loop is CSASFPTSGGYEQYF. The CDR3 DNA reads as TGCAGTGCTAGTTTCCCTACTAGCGGGGGATACGAGCAGTACTTC.